These 26 T cell receptor beta chains share one sample of origin, sequenced in a study of blood T cell repertoires in COVID-19. The table came from immunoSEQ multiplex PCR; TCRdb's copy has only in-frame clones and leaves some out. Among 35,000 to 45,000 clones listed, more than 80% were seen once. Source material: peripheral blood. Every receptor here comes from a man aged 60 to 75 with acute or convalescent COVID-19.

This chain joins TRBV3-1 (or the pseudogene TRBV3-2) and TRBJ2-7, with D unresolved. Germline assignment: CDR1 LGHDT and CDR2 YNNKEL (reference sequence). V was clipped by 1 base and J by 5 bases, with 6 bases between them. The CDR3 covers 12 residues. The CDR3: CASSQAFDEQYF. For the CDR3, the DNA is TGTGCCAGCAGCCAAGCGTTCGACGAGCAGTACTTC.

V gene TRBV11-2 combines with J gene TRBJ1-1; maybe TRBD1 (5 bases). CDR1 is SGHAT and CDR2 is FQNNGV in the germline V gene. V was cut by 6 bases and J by 6 bases, with 8 bases left in between. This CDR3 contains 11 residues. CDR3 protein: CASSAGPEAFF. In DNA, the CDR3 is TGTGCCAGCAGTGCAGGGCCTGAAGCTTTCTTT.

This chain uses TRBV6-5 with TRBJ1-1; no reliable D call. Germline V gene data show CDR1 as MNHEY and CDR2 as SVGAGI. V was trimmed by 4 bases and J by 4 bases, leaving 13 bases between them. The length of the CDR3 is 14 residues. CDR3 residues: CASSFGRGSTEAFF. CDR3 in DNA: TGTGCCAGCAGTTTCGGCCGCGGGAGCACTGAAGCTTTCTTT.

This chain connects TRBV18 to TRBJ2-7; the match to TRBD1 covers 10 bases. Per germline, CDR1 KGHSH and CDR2 LQKENI. CDR3 length equals 15 residues. Losses at the gene ends were 5 bases for V and 1 base for J; bases not matched to a gene: 5. CDR3 DNA: TGTGCCAGCTCATCCGAGGGACAGGGGTCCTACGAGCAGTACTTC. Its protein product is CASSSEGQGSYEQYF.

This sequence joins TRBV11-2 and TRBJ2-7; 10 bases are a match to TRBD2. The trim removed 5 bases at V and 2 bases at J, leaving 3 bases unmatched. Germline V gene data show CDR1 as SGHAT and CDR2 as FQNNGV. This CDR3 region has 14 residues. CDR3 in DNA: TGTGCCAGCAGCCCAGCGGGAGGGCCCTACGAGCAGTACTTC. Translation: CASSPAGGPYEQYF. Together with reference TRBV11-2 and TRBJ2-7, the CDR3 gives the full variable domain: EAGVAQSPRYKIIEKRQSVAFWCNPISGHATLYWYQQILGQGPKLLIQFQNNGVVDDSQLPKDRFSAERLKGVDSTLKIQPAKLEDSAVYLCASSPAGGPYEQYFGPGTRLTVT.

This chain connects TRBV11-2 to TRBJ1-3; maybe TRBD1 (5 bases). Trimming pared 6 bases from V and 2 bases from J, leaving 8 bases between. Looked up from germline, CDR1 is SGHAT and CDR2 is FQNNGV. CDR3 length equals 13 residues. CDR3 loop: CASRWGAGNTIYF. The DNA of the CDR3 is TGTGCCAGCAGGTGGGGCGCTGGAAACACCATATATTTT.

V gene TRBV3-1 (or the pseudogene TRBV3-2) combines with J gene TRBJ1-3, with TRBD1 as a possible D gene (6 bases). V was shortened by 1 base and J by 2 bases, with 9 bases between the two germline ends. The germline CDR1 and CDR2 sequences are LGHDT and YNNKEL (reference sequence). This CDR3 is 15 amino acids long. The CDR3 DNA reads TGTGCCAGCAGCCAAGCGGGGGGCACTGGAAACACCATATATTTT. The encoded protein is CASSQAGGTGNTIYF.

As DNA, the CDR3 is TGTGCCACCAGTGGACCGGGACTCGCGGGGGAGAGAGAGACCCAGTACTTC. Its translation: CATSGPGLAGERETQYF. The chain links TRBV24-1 to TRBJ2-5; 7 nucleotides agree with TRBD2. Trimming removed 5 bases from V and 4 bases from J; junction bases left unmatched: 15. This CDR3 has 17 residues. Per the germline V gene, CDR1 is KGHDR and CDR2 is SFDVKD.

The CDR3 bases are TGTGCCAGCAGCCCAGGGGGGCCTGGGTACGAGCAGTACTTC. Translating it yields CASSPGGPGYEQYF. The V gene is TRBV7-3, the J gene TRBJ2-7, with D maybe TRBD1 (7 bases). Per germline, CDR1 SGHTA and CDR2 FQGTGA. The CDR3 is 14 residues long. V was cut by 5 bases and J by 4 bases, with 15 bases left in between.

J is TRBJ1-3 and V is TRBV6-5; D possibly corresponds to TRBD1 (5 bases). There are 13 residues in the CDR3. V lost 8 bases to trimming and J lost 6 bases, with 14 bases between them. Per the germline V gene, CDR1 is MNHEY and CDR2 is SVGAGI. The DNA for the CDR3 is TGTGCCAGCCAACACCGGGGGTCAAACACCATATATTTT. Translating gives CASQHRGSNTIYF.

V usage is TRBV29-1 and J usage is TRBJ2-7; 8 bases align to TRBD1. Looked up from germline, CDR1 is SQVTM and CDR2 is ANQGSEA. The CDR3 length is 12 residues. After removal of 4 bases from V and 9 bases from J, the junction contained 8 bases not matched to a gene. The CDR3 loop is CSVALGQAVQYF. DNA for the CDR3: TGCAGCGTTGCCCTGGGACAGGCGGTGCAGTACTTC.

The table lists this clone with a count of one. The V and J genes are TRBV5-8 and TRBJ2-5; TRBD2 matches 7 bases. The CDR3 runs to 16 residues. Germline values: CDR1 SGHTS, CDR2 YDEGEE. The trim removed 4 bases at V and 0 bases at J, leaving 9 bases unmatched. The CDR3 spells CASSVGRAPDQETQYF. DNA for the CDR3: TGTGCCAGCAGCGTGGGGAGGGCCCCCGACCAAGAGACCCAGTACTTC.

This rearrangement joins TRBV7-9 to TRBJ2-5, with 7 bases matching TRBD2. This CDR3 has 15 residues. In germline, CDR1 is SEHNR, CDR2 FQNEAQ (reference sequence). Trimming took 8 bases from V and 3 from J; bases not matched to a gene: 12. The CDR3 sequence: CASGPVGGGEETQYF. The CDR3 DNA is TGTGCCAGCGGCCCTGTGGGGGGGGGAGAAGAGACCCAGTACTTC.

V and J are TRBV18 and TRBJ1-5; no definite D call. CDR3 length: 14 residues. The germline V gene has CDR1 KGHSH and CDR2 LQKENI. Trimming took off 6 bases at V and 7 bases at J, with 16 bases between the two ends. CDR3 sequence (DNA): TGTGCCAGCTCCCGAGAGGCGTCCTTCCAGCCCCAGCATTTT. Protein: CASSREASFQPQHF.

The gene calls are TRBV4-1 and TRBJ2-7; perhaps TRBD2 as D (6 bases). The CDR3 length is 15 residues. V shed 1 base and J shed 6 bases, with 16 bases lying between them. Germline V gene data show CDR1 as MGHRA and CDR2 as YSYEKL. The CDR3 is CASSQGTFLGSEQYF. The CDR3 nucleotides read TGCGCCAGCAGCCAAGGTACCTTCCTCGGGAGCGAGCAGTACTTC.

This chain joins TRBV19 and TRBJ1-5, with a possible D match to TRBD1 (6 bases). The CDR3 is made up of 15 amino acids. CDR1 is LNHDA, CDR2 SQIVND, per germline (reference sequence). V dropped 1 base and J dropped 3 bases, with 10 bases sitting between them. The CDR3 sequence: CASSIVWTDNQPQHF. In DNA, the CDR3 is TGTGCCAGTAGTATAGTCTGGACAGACAATCAGCCCCAGCATTTT.

This chain uses TRBV7-9 with TRBJ1-1; D gene unclear. V was cut by 3 bases and J by 3 bases, with 8 bases left in between. The germline V gene has CDR1 SEHNR and CDR2 FQNEAQ (reference sequence). CDR3 length: 13 residues. CDR3 protein: CASSLTPDTEAFF. CDR3 nucleotides: TGTGCCAGCAGCTTGACTCCCGACACTGAAGCTTTCTTT. Full variable domain (remainder filled in from reference TRBV7-9 and TRBJ1-1): DTGVSQNPRHKITKRGQNVTFRCDPISEHNRLYWYRQTLGQGPEFLTYFQNEAQLEKSRLLSDRFSAERPKGSFSTLEIQRTEQGDSAMYLCASSLTPDTEAFFGQGTRLTVV.

The chain combines TRBV5-1 with TRBJ2-3; 14 bases are a match to TRBD2. Unmatched junction bases numbered 2, after V lost 1 base and J lost 1 base. Germline V gene data show CDR1 as SGHRS and CDR2 as YFSETQ. The CDR3 contains 17 residues. The CDR3 sequence: CASSLWGLAGGTDTQYF. CDR3 coding DNA: TGCGCCAGCAGCTTGTGGGGACTAGCGGGAGGCACAGATACGCAGTATTTT.

The chain is built from TRBV6-2 or TRBV6-3 and TRBJ1-1; D unclear. Trimming stripped 5 bases from V and 2 bases from J, with 15 bases between. Per the germline V gene, CDR1 is MNHEY and CDR2 is SVGEGT. CDR3 size: 15 residues. DNA for the CDR3: TGTGCCAGCAGTAGGCATTCGACTGGCAACACTGAAGCTTTCTTT. Amino acids: CASSRHSTGNTEAFF.

The genes are TRBV7-3 and TRBJ2-3; D not certain. Trimming stripped 5 bases from V and 6 bases from J, with 12 bases between. The V gene's germline CDR1 is SGHTA and CDR2 FQGTGA. This CDR3 is built from 13 residues. DNA for the CDR3: TGTGCCAGCAGCCCTCTACGAGAGGATACGCAGTATTTT. It codes for CASSPLREDTQYF.

This rearrangement joins TRBV13 to TRBJ1-2, with 7 bases lining up with TRBD1. Looked up from germline, CDR1 is PRHDT and CDR2 is FYEKMQ (reference sequence). CDR3 length: 13 residues. V was clipped by 0 bases and J by 5 bases; unmatched bases: 0. In DNA, the CDR3 is TGTGCCAGCAGCTTAGGACAGGGGTATGGCTACACCTTC. This sequence encodes CASSLGQGYGYTF.

This chain uses TRBV6-2 or TRBV6-3 with TRBJ2-5; TRBD2 is a possible D gene (6 bases). The CDR3 has 17 amino acids. Trimming cost V 6 bases and J 2 bases, with 22 bases left between them. Germline V gene lookup returns CDR1 MNHEY and CDR2 SVGEGT. The DNA of the CDR3 is TGTGCCAGCAGCCTACGCGGCCGGGGGACTGGACAAGAGACCCAGTACTTC. Protein product: CASSLRGRGTGQETQYF.

The chain uses TRBV4-1 and TRBJ1-6; TRBD1 agrees at 9 bases. The CDR3 contains 16 residues. Trimming removed 1 base from V and 9 bases from J; junction bases left unmatched: 7. CDR1 is MGHRA, CDR2 YSYEKL, per germline. CDR3: CASSQVPGQGASPLHF. In DNA form, the CDR3 reads TGCGCCAGCAGCCAAGTCCCGGGACAGGGTGCTTCACCCCTCCACTTT.

The chain combines TRBV11-2 with TRBJ1-2, with unresolved D. This CDR3 is built from 13 residues. The germline V gene has CDR1 SGHAT and CDR2 FQNNGV. V was shortened by 1 base and J by 8 bases, with 11 bases between the two germline ends. CDR3 residues: CASSLVSGGGYTF. Written as DNA, the CDR3 is TGTGCCAGCAGCTTAGTGAGCGGAGGGGGCTACACCTTC.

V and J are TRBV7-2 and TRBJ1-6; possibly TRBD1 for D (5 bases). The CDR3 consists of 16 residues. CDR1 is SGHTA, CDR2 FQGNSA, per germline. Trimming left V 3 bases short and J 7 bases short, with 16 bases between. The CDR3 DNA reads TGTGCCAGCAGCTTGGGGCTACAGGTGGGGAATTCACCCCTCCACTTT. Translating gives CASSLGLQVGNSPLHF.

J is TRBJ2-3 and V is TRBV4-1, with 7 bases fitting TRBD2. The CDR3 sequence is 14 residues long. CDR1 and CDR2 from the germline V gene are MGHRA and YSYEKL. V lost 4 bases, J lost 14 bases, and 15 bases stayed unmatched. CDR3 sequence reads: CASSPPGEAGRPYF. CDR3 coding DNA: TGCGCCAGCAGCCCACCGGGCGAAGCGGGACGTCCGTATTTT.